This entry lists 26 T cell receptor beta chains sequenced from one sample in a study of T cell responses to AZD1222 COVID-19 vaccine. Generated by immunoSEQ multiplex PCR, the TCRdb table keeps only in-frame clones and is missing some. The sample carries under 120,000 clones, around 94% recorded once. The sample consisted of peripheral blood, taken on day 0 of AZD1222 vaccination. These receptors all stem from an adult in good health.

The J gene is TRBJ2-3, the V gene TRBV7-2, with 7 bases that match TRBD2. The J segment lost 2 bases and the V segment lost 4 bases, leaving 6 bases of the junction unmatched. The CDR3 has 15 residues. Germline values: CDR1 SGHTA, CDR2 FQGNSA. Here the CDR3 reads CASSSLAAFTDTQYF. The CDR3 DNA reads as TGTGCCAGCAGCTCCCTAGCGGCGTTCACAGATACGCAGTATTTT.

The V call is TRBV28, the J call TRBJ1-3; D possibly corresponds to TRBD1 (5 bases). Germline assignment: CDR1 MDHEN and CDR2 SYDVKM. There are 15 residues in the CDR3. The V and J ends lost 5 bases and 4 bases respectively, with 15 bases between them. In DNA, the CDR3 is TGTGCCAGCAGTCCATCACAGGCGGGAGGAAACACCATATATTTT. Translated, it gives CASSPSQAGGNTIYF. Complete variable domain (other parts from reference TRBV28 and TRBJ1-3): DVKVTQSSRYLVKRTGEKVFLECVQDMDHENMFWYRQDPGLGLRLIYFSYDVKMKEKGDIPEGYSVSREKKERFSLILESASTNQTSMYLCASSPSQAGGNTIYFGEGSWLTVV.

This CDR3 is CASSPGLAGPEQFF. The CDR3 DNA reads as TGTGCCAGCAGCCCGGGACTAGCGGGACCCGAGCAGTTCTTC. The chain uses TRBV7-3 and TRBJ2-1; 13 positions match TRBD2. Per germline, CDR1 SGHTA and CDR2 FQGTGA. The CDR3 runs to 14 residues. Trimming cost V 5 bases and J 10 bases; bases outside gene matches: 5.

V gene TRBV5-4 combines with J gene TRBJ2-1; D ambiguous. The germline CDR1 and CDR2 sequences are SGHNT and YYREEE (reference sequence). Deletions cut 0 bases from V and 5 bases from J, with 6 bases between. This CDR3 has 13 residues. The CDR3 DNA follows: TGTGCCAGCAGCTTGGGTACTAACAATGAGCAGTTCTTC. Protein: CASSLGTNNEQFF.

The chain recombines TRBV6-2 or TRBV6-3 with TRBJ1-4, with D uncertain. From germline, CDR1 is MNHEY and CDR2 SVGEGT. There are 12 residues in the CDR3. The V end lost 5 bases, the J end lost 12 bases, and 13 bases lay between the germline ends. For the CDR3, the DNA is TGTGCCAGCAGTCGGAGCACCGGGGAACTGTTTTTT. Translating gives CASSRSTGELFF.

V and J are TRBV5-3 and TRBJ2-6; 7 nucleotides align to TRBD2. TRBV5-3 is assigned to the ORF class and has an uncertain function. The junction had 6 bases not matched to a gene; V was cut back by 10 bases and J by 2 bases. The CDR3 loop spans 14 amino acids. CDR3 DNA sequence: TGTGCCCCAGCGGGACCCCCTGGGGCCAACGTCCTGACTTTC. Its protein is CAPAGPPGANVLTF.

A single count supports this clone. This sequence joins TRBV3-1 (or the pseudogene TRBV3-2) and TRBJ1-5; 7 nucleotides agree with TRBD1. The CDR3 consists of 15 residues. V dropped 2 bases and J dropped 6; count of bases not matched to a gene: 7. Germline values: CDR1 LGHDT, CDR2 YNNKEL (reference sequence). Here the CDR3 DNA reads TGTGCCAGCAGCCAACGACAGGGAGGGGGTCAGCCCCAGCATTTT. It translates to CASSQRQGGGQPQHF.

The genes are TRBV25-1 and TRBJ1-1, with unresolved D. There are 14 residues in the CDR3. The ends were cut back, 3 bases at V and 1 base at J, with 9 bases in the middle. Germline V gene sequence: CDR1 MGHDK, CDR2 SYGVNS. The CDR3 DNA follows: TGTGCCAGCAGTGACTTACCAGGGAACACTGAAGCTTTCTTT. Protein sequence: CASSDLPGNTEAFF.

J is TRBJ1-6 and V is TRBV3-1 (or the pseudogene TRBV3-2); no firm D call. This CDR3 comprises 15 residues. From germline, CDR1 is LGHDT and CDR2 YNNKEL (reference sequence). The ends were cut back, 5 bases at V and 13 bases at J, with 21 bases in the middle. In DNA form, the CDR3 reads TGTGCCAGCAGCAGACGGACGGAGGCAAATTGGCCCCTCCACTTT. It encodes CASSRRTEANWPLHF.

The chain uses TRBV18 and TRBJ2-7, with TRBD1 identical over 7 bases. Germline V gene data show CDR1 as KGHSH and CDR2 as LQKENI. With V trimmed by 2 bases and J by 6 bases, 7 bases remained unmatched. The CDR3 spans 14 residues. This CDR3 reads CASSPETGRSEQYF. CDR3 sequence (DNA): TGTGCCAGCTCACCAGAGACAGGGCGAAGCGAGCAGTACTTC.

The V gene is TRBV5-1, the J gene TRBJ2-5, with TRBD2 matching 15 bases. Trimming took 2 bases from V and 5 from J; bases not matched to a gene: 4. Per the germline V gene, CDR1 is SGHRS and CDR2 is YFSETQ. CDR3 length: 16 amino acids. The CDR3 nucleotides read TGCGCCAGCAGCTTACGGACTAGCGGGGGGGCGGAGACCCAGTACTTC. Its translation: CASSLRTSGGAETQYF. Full variable domain (missing parts from reference TRBV5-1 and TRBJ2-5): KAGVTQTPRYLIKTRGQQVTLSCSPISGHRSVSWYQQTPGQGLQFLFEYFSETQRNKGNFPGRFSGRQFSNSRSEMNVSTLELGDSALYLCASSLRTSGGAETQYFGPGTRLLVL.

The chain uses TRBV15 and TRBJ1-5; D remains ambiguous. CDR1 is LNHNV, CDR2 YYDKDF, per germline (reference sequence). The length of the CDR3 is 14 residues. Deletions cut 6 bases from V and 3 bases from J, with 12 bases between. In nucleotides, the CDR3 is TGTGCCACCAGGGGGTTACAGCTCAATCAGCCCCAGCATTTT. It specifies CATRGLQLNQPQHF.

The chain employs TRBV5-4 and TRBJ1-6, with D tentatively TRBD1 (6 bases). Trimming cost V 3 bases and J 7 bases, with 14 bases left between them. The CDR3 has 15 amino acids. The germline gives CDR1 SGHNT, CDR2 YYREEE (reference sequence). CDR3 loop: CASSYLDRENSPLHF. Here the CDR3 DNA reads TGTGCCAGCAGCTATCTGGACAGAGAAAATTCACCCCTCCACTTT.

This chain connects TRBV5-1 to TRBJ1-1; D is unclear. Trimming cost V 5 bases and J 2 bases, with 4 bases left between them. The CDR3 runs 11 residues. The V gene's germline CDR1 is SGHRS and CDR2 YFSETQ. CDR3 DNA: TGCGCCAGCAGGGGAAACACTGAAGCTTTCTTT. Its translation is CASRGNTEAFF. Complete variable domain (other parts from reference TRBV5-1 and TRBJ1-1): KAGVTQTPRYLIKTRGQQVTLSCSPISGHRSVSWYQQTPGQGLQFLFEYFSETQRNKGNFPGRFSGRQFSNSRSEMNVSTLELGDSALYLCASRGNTEAFFGQGTRLTVV.

This clone occurred once. The rearrangement links TRBV27 to TRBJ2-1, with 11 bases matching TRBD2. The CDR3 loop spans 15 amino acids. Germline CDR1 and CDR2: MNHEY and SMNVEV (reference sequence). J was trimmed by 7 bases and V by 7 bases; bases with no gene match: 9. CDR3 amino acids: CASNQLAGGGNEQFF. The CDR3 DNA is TGTGCCAGCAATCAGCTAGCGGGAGGAGGAAATGAGCAGTTCTTC.

This clone was recorded only once. The chain's CDR3 is CASRRIQGAGNTIYF. The DNA of the CDR3 is TGTGCCAGCAGGAGAATACAGGGGGCGGGAAACACCATATATTTT. The V and J genes are TRBV11-2 and TRBJ1-3; the match to TRBD1 covers 9 bases. The germline V gene has CDR1 SGHAT and CDR2 FQNNGV. This CDR3 region has 15 residues. J lost 4 bases, V lost 6 bases, and 7 bases had no gene match.

This chain's CDR3 is CASSPPYRGGGYTF. CDR3 sequence (DNA): TGTGCCAGTAGTCCCCCCTACAGGGGTGGTGGATACACCTTC. V is TRBV19 and J is TRBJ1-2; TRBD1 matches at 7 bases. Germline CDR1 reads LNHDA; CDR2 reads SQIVND (reference sequence). The CDR3 is 14 amino acids. The V gene end was trimmed by 5 bases and the J gene end by 11 bases; junction bases not matched to a gene: 14.

V usage is TRBV19 and J usage is TRBJ1-5, with a tentative D call TRBD1 (5 bases). The CDR3 loop spans 18 amino acids. The V end was cut by 3 bases, the J end by 0 bases, with 18 bases between. CDR1 is LNHDA, CDR2 SQIVND, per germline (reference sequence). The chain's CDR3 is CASSMRDSPVYSNQPQHF. The DNA of the CDR3 is TGTGCCAGTAGTATGAGGGACTCCCCGGTATATAGCAATCAGCCCCAGCATTTT.

The J gene is TRBJ1-3, the V gene TRBV7-2; D remains ambiguous. Trimming stripped 1 base from V and 0 bases from J, with 7 bases between. CDR1 is SGHTA and CDR2 is FQGNSA in the germline V gene. The CDR3 extends over 15 amino acids. The CDR3 DNA sequence: TGTGCCAGCAGCTTAGAGGGCGCCTCTGGAAACACCATATATTTT. Residues: CASSLEGASGNTIYF.

The J gene is TRBJ1-3, the V gene TRBV7-2; TRBD1 might be the D (5 bases). Germline V CDR1 and CDR2: SGHTA, FQGNSA. The V and J ends lost 6 bases and 3 bases respectively, with 15 bases between them. This CDR3 contains 15 residues. The CDR3: CASRGPYEGGNTIYF. The DNA of the CDR3 is TGTGCCAGCAGGGGGCCCTACGAGGGTGGAAACACCATATATTTT.

V is TRBV4-2 and J is TRBJ2-5; D is unresolved. Germline V CDR1 and CDR2: LGHNA, YNFKEQ. Between the trimmed V and J ends, which lost 0 bases and 0 bases, there was a span of 20 bases. This CDR3 has 19 residues. DNA for the CDR3: TGTGCCAGCAGCCAAGACCCTCCCCAGCGCGGAACGCACCAAGAGACCCAGTACTTC. Translated: CASSQDPPQRGTHQETQYF.

In DNA, the CDR3 is TGTGCCAGTAGTATCCAGGGGGGTCAGCCCCAGCATTTT. Translating it yields CASSIQGGQPQHF. The V and J genes are TRBV19 and TRBJ1-5, with 7 bases fitting TRBD1. Trimming cost V 3 bases and J 6 bases; bases outside gene matches: 2. The germline V gene has CDR1 LNHDA and CDR2 SQIVND (reference sequence). This CDR3 contains 13 residues.

In its sample, this clone was seen once. The chain uses TRBV29-1 and TRBJ1-2; possibly TRBD1 for D (5 bases). V lost 7 bases to trimming and J lost 5 bases, with 11 bases between them. CDR1 and CDR2 from the germline V gene are SQVTM and ANQGSEA. The CDR3 runs to 11 residues. Written as DNA, the CDR3 is TGCAGCGCCCAGGGAGGGTATGGCTACACCTTC. Translating it yields CSAQGGYGYTF.

This sequence joins TRBV11-3 and TRBJ1-1, with 8 bases lining up with TRBD1. This CDR3 contains 13 residues. The V and J ends lost 2 bases and 4 bases, in that order; junction bases with no gene match: 0. Germline V lookup: CDR1 SGHNT, CDR2 YENEEA. The CDR3 coding sequence is TGTGCCAGCAGCTTAACAGGGGGCACTGAAGCTTTCTTT. Translating it yields CASSLTGGTEAFF.

As concerns this clone: Other DNA variants within this sample encode the same CDR3. This chain joins TRBV4-1 and TRBJ2-2; 7 bases line up with TRBD1. There are 16 residues in the CDR3. Unmatched junction bases numbered 2, after V lost 1 base and J lost 0 bases. In germline, CDR1 is MGHRA, CDR2 YSYEKL. The CDR3 DNA is TGCGCCAGCAGCCAAGTGGGGACAGCGAACACCGGGGAGCTGTTTTTT. This encodes CASSQVGTANTGELFF.

The chain employs TRBV2 and TRBJ1-2; TRBD1 aligns across 8 bases. The junction had 8 bases not matched to a gene; V was cut back by 1 base and J by 4 bases. CDR1 and CDR2 from the germline V gene are SNHLY and FYNNEI. This CDR3 has 16 residues. The CDR3 here is CASSEGFSGGSYGYTF. CDR3 DNA sequence: TGTGCCAGCAGTGAAGGTTTTTCAGGGGGCAGCTATGGCTACACCTTC. The variable domain in full, with the rest retrieved from reference TRBV2 and TRBJ1-2, is EPEVTQTPSHQVTQMGQEVILRCVPISNHLYFYWYRQILGQKVEFLVSFYNNEISEKSEIFDDQFSVERPDGSNFTLKIRSTKLEDSAMYFCASSEGFSGGSYGYTFGSGTRLTVV.